This TCR beta chain appears in the sequencing data of a study of monozygotic twins with cystic fibrosis. At the level of the study: Libraries were built from approximately 3 micrograms of fragmented DNA using about 15 PCR cycles. Findings of the study overall: Nucleotide-identical clonotype sharing was significantly higher within monozygotic CF twin pairs than between unrelated CF individuals. No link emerged between shared CDR3 counts and age, concordance or severity.

As concerns this clone: Its antigen remains unidentified.

TCRdb's table, derived via immunoSEQ multiplex PCR, lists solely in-frame clones and lacks some. The sample holds about 24,000 clones, 91% seen once. This receptor was taken from a girl aged 2 to 10 with cystic fibrosis. The material sequenced was blood.

CDR3 residues: CASSLTGTGYYEQYF. CDR3 sequence (DNA): TGTGCCAGCAGCCTCACCGGGACAGGGTACTACGAGCAGTACTTC. The chain carries TRBV9 and TRBJ2-7; 9 bases agree with TRBD1. With V trimmed by 4 bases and J by 3 bases, 8 bases remained unmatched. Germline V CDR1 and CDR2: SGDLS, YYNGEE. This CDR3 comprises 15 residues.